This T cell receptor beta chain was documented in a study of T cells in tumors after PD-1 blockade. Study-wide background: Treatment was either pembrolizumab 200 mg every 3 weeks or cemiplimab 350 mg every 2 weeks. Some patients also took daily vismodegib 150 mg during anti-PD-1 treatment.

Trimming removed 3 bases from V and 7 bases from J, with 13 bases in between. The CDR3 loop spans 14 amino acids. In germline, CDR1 is MDHEN, CDR2 SYDVKM. TCRdb's table, derived via immunoSEQ multiplex PCR, lists solely in-frame clones and lacks some. The data show 30,000 to 40,000 clones, roughly 73% seen once. The clonotype originates from a human donor with basal cell carcinoma. The source material was PBMCs, sampled before anti-PD-1 treatment. V is TRBV28 and J is TRBJ1-5; D possibly corresponds to TRBD1 (6 bases). CDR3 coding DNA: TGTGCCAGCAGTTTTTTGGACAGTCAACAGCCCCAGCATTTT. It codes for CASSFLDSQQPQHF.